A selection of T cell receptor beta chains follows, all from one sample in a study of technical replicates of blood from a few donors. Sequencing was performed with immunoSEQ multiplex PCR; in TCRdb, only in-frame clones are kept and a portion is missing. Of some 70,000 clones in the sample, nearly 98% were seen once. The sequenced material came from T cells isolated from PBMCs. Every receptor here comes from a human donor in good health. Each CDR3 is given with its conserved first and last residue. Each record gives: CDR3 protein, CDR3 DNA, clone size, V gene, J gene, D gene, CDR3 length. D genes are given only for firm matches. The size field is filled for only some rows; it gives once, few, many or a size class.

CASSVLGATNEKLFF	TGTGCCAGCAGCGTCTTAGGGGCAACTAATGAAAAACTGTTTTTT	-	TRBV9	TRBJ1-4	-	15
CASGWLSGNTIYF	TGTGCTAGTGGATGGCTTTCTGGAAACACCATATATTTT	once	TRBV12-5	TRBJ1-3	-	13
CASSLAGAYEAFF	TGTGCCAGCAGCTTAGCAGGGGCGTACGAAGCTTTCTTT	-	TRBV7-9	TRBJ1-1	-	13
CASSLRGSRYEQYF	TGTGCCAGCAGCTTACGGGGGTCGAGATACGAGCAGTACTTC	-	TRBV13	TRBJ2-7	-	14
CASSYLTSGEQFF	TGTGCCAGCAGTTACTTGACTAGCGGGGAGCAGTTCTTC	-	TRBV7-9	TRBJ2-1	TRBD2	13
CAWSGLLRETNYGYTF	TGTGCCTGGAGTGGACTTTTAAGAGAGACTAACTATGGCTACACCTTC	-	TRBV30	TRBJ1-2	-	16
CATSRDPGGSNYGYTF	TGTGCCACCAGCAGAGATCCGGGGGGCTCGAACTATGGCTACACCTTC	-	TRBV15	TRBJ1-2	-	16
CASSETPGGLQETQYF	TGCGCCAGCAGCGAGACCCCTGGGGGCCTACAAGAGACCCAGTACTTC	-	TRBV5-1	TRBJ2-5	-	16
CSASRGLDYTF	TGCAGTGCTAGTAGGGGGCTGGACTACACCTTC	-	TRBV20-1	TRBJ1-2	TRBD1	11
CASSGPGAYEQYF	TGTGCCAGCAGTGGACCGGGGGCCTACGAGCAGTACTTC	-	TRBV2	TRBJ2-7	-	13
CASSLQAGTTDTQYF	TGTGCCAGCAGCTTGCAGGCGGGAACCACAGATACGCAGTATTTT	once	TRBV5-6	TRBJ2-3	-	15
CASSFGSPGLGNTGELFF	TGTGCCAGCAGCTTCGGGAGTCCAGGGTTGGGCAACACCGGGGAGCTGTTTTTT	-	TRBV7-9	TRBJ2-2	-	18
CASSARLAGVFHNEQFF	TGTGCCAGCAGCGCCCGACTAGCGGGAGTGTTCCACAATGAGCAGTTCTTC	-	TRBV9	TRBJ2-1	TRBD2	17
CASSSSRDTPSNQPQHF	TGTGCCAGCAGCTCGTCCCGGGACACTCCTAGCAATCAGCCCCAGCATTTT	-	TRBV5-6	TRBJ1-5	-	17
CASRPTSGMETQYF	TGTGCCAGCAGACCGACTAGCGGGATGGAGACCCAGTACTTC	-	TRBV6-6	TRBJ2-5	TRBD2	14
CSVTGTDRPYGYTF	TGCAGCGTTACTGGGACTGATAGACCGTATGGCTACACCTTC	-	TRBV29-1	TRBJ1-2	-	14
CASSLAIGAGELFF	TGTGCCAGCAGCTTGGCAATCGGGGCCGGGGAGCTGTTTTTT	-	TRBV5-4	TRBJ2-2	-	14
CASSFGGGGTEAFF	TGTGCCAGCAGCTTCGGCGGGGGCGGCACTGAAGCTTTCTTT	-	TRBV5-4	TRBJ1-1	-	14
CASSFEDTSAKNIQYF	TGCGCCAGCAGCTTTGAGGACACTTCAGCCAAAAACATTCAGTACTTC	-	TRBV5-1	TRBJ2-4	-	16
CASRESGQVDEQYF	TGTGCCAGCCGAGAGTCGGGACAGGTGGACGAGCAGTACTTC	-	TRBV18	TRBJ2-7	TRBD1	14
CASSATRTDTQYF	TGTGCCAGCAGTGCCACACGTACAGATACGCAGTATTTT	-	TRBV6-1	TRBJ2-3	-	13
CASSKRVGTDTQYF	TGTGCCAGCAGTAAGAGGGTCGGGACAGATACGCAGTATTTT	-	TRBV27	TRBJ2-3	-	14
CAWVGGGNTEAFF	TGTGCCTGGGTAGGGGGCGGGAACACTGAAGCTTTCTTT	-	TRBV30	TRBJ1-1	TRBD1	13
CASSPTSGQKGYEQYF	TGCGCCAGCAGCCCGACAAGCGGGCAGAAGGGGTACGAGCAGTACTTC	-	TRBV4-3	TRBJ2-7	-	16
CASSPFEGSNQPQHF	TGTGCCAGCAGTCCCTTCGAGGGTTCGAATCAGCCCCAGCATTTT	once	TRBV28	TRBJ1-5	-	15
CASSYAGTSTDGYTF	TGTGCCAGCAGTTACGCCGGGACAAGTACTGATGGCTACACCTTC	-	TRBV6-5	TRBJ1-2	-	15
CASSIVIGLAVTGELFF	TGTGCCAGTAGTATAGTGATTGGACTAGCGGTCACCGGGGAGCTGTTTTTT	-	TRBV19	TRBJ2-2	TRBD2	17
CASTKTGQYEQYF	TGTGCCAGCACAAAGACAGGGCAGTACGAGCAGTACTTC	-	TRBV7-9	TRBJ2-7	TRBD1	13
CASRGDSNYGYTF	TGCGCCAGCAGAGGGGACAGTAACTATGGCTACACCTTC	-	TRBV5-1	TRBJ1-2	TRBD1	13
CASSSEQTGPLNTEAFF	TGTGCCAGCTCATCAGAACAGACAGGGCCCTTGAACACTGAAGCTTTCTTT	-	TRBV28	TRBJ1-1	TRBD1	17
CASSQGQGLGDTQYF	TGTGCCAGCAGCCAGGGACAGGGGCTTGGAGATACGCAGTATTTT	-	TRBV7-7	TRBJ2-3	TRBD1	15
CASSLVIDNPYEQYF	TGCGCCAGCAGCTTGGTTATCGACAACCCCTACGAGCAGTACTTC	-	TRBV5-1	TRBJ2-7	-	15
CASIGSSAVPGELFF	TGTGCCAGTATTGGTTCTAGCGCGGTCCCCGGGGAGCTGTTTTTT	-	TRBV19	TRBJ2-2	-	15